This T cell receptor (beta chain) was identified in a study of blood T cells in healthy people across ages. This clonotype was observed once. The CDR3 runs 17 residues. Germline CDR1 reads LGHDT; CDR2 reads YNNKEL (reference sequence). Trimming pared 1 base from V and 7 bases from J, leaving 17 bases between. Aged roughly 6 to 95, donors were systemically healthy Caucasians from Russia. Using a J-beta primer mix together with a sample-barcoded 5' primer, a second PCR was run for roughly 7 to 12 cycles. One entry per CDR3 protein results from TCRdb running MiXCR on the 5' RACE reads. The sample records hundreds of thousands of distinct CDR3 sequences, roughly 43% being singletons.

The clonotype was recovered from a man aged 80 or over in good health. The J gene is TRBJ1-6, the V gene TRBV3-1; tentatively, D is TRBD1 (6 bases). The source material was blood. CDR3 amino acids: CASSQGRPEGGNSPLHF. CDR3 nucleotides: TGTGCCAGCAGCCAAGGGAGACCGGAGGGGGGGAATTCACCCCTCCACTTT.